Presented here are 23 T cell receptor beta chains from one specimen sequenced in a study of blood T cell repertoires in COVID-19. Profiled with immunoSEQ multiplex PCR; TCRdb holds only in-frame clones, not every one. The sample shows roughly 190,000 clones, roughly four fifths of them seen only once. The sample comprised peripheral blood. The receptors derive from a woman in her 40s with acute or convalescent COVID-19.

The V call is TRBV7-2, the J call TRBJ1-3; D not resolved. CDR1 and CDR2 from the germline V gene are SGHTA and FQGNSA. The CDR3 runs to 13 residues. V was pared by 6 bases and J by 8 bases, with 14 bases between. CDR3 nucleotide sequence: TGTGCCAGCAGGCCAACGGGGTGGGACACCATATATTTT. Its translation is CASRPTGWDTIYF.

The V gene is TRBV5-5, the J gene TRBJ1-1, with D possibly matching TRBD1 (6 bases). CDR1 and CDR2 (germline): SGHKS, YYEKEE (reference sequence). CDR3 length equals 15 residues. V lost 0 bases, J lost 0 bases, and 9 bases lay in between. CDR3 nucleotide sequence: TGTGCCAGCAGCTTGGAGGGACACTTGAACACTGAAGCTTTCTTT. Amino acids: CASSLEGHLNTEAFF.

The chain links TRBV15 to TRBJ1-5; 7 nucleotides match TRBD1. CDR1 LNHNV and CDR2 YYDKDF come from the germline V gene (reference sequence). V gave up 2 bases and J gave up 4 bases; unmatched junction bases: 8. This CDR3 region has 16 residues. The CDR3 DNA follows: TGTGCCACCAGCAGACCGACAGGGAGTGGGAATCAGCCCCAGCATTTT. Translating gives CATSRPTGSGNQPQHF.

The chain carries TRBV2 and TRBJ1-4, with D tentatively TRBD1 (6 bases). Trimming stripped 5 bases from V and 7 bases from J, with 14 bases between. This CDR3 has 14 residues. CDR1 is SNHLY, CDR2 FYNNEI, per germline. CDR3 amino acids: CASSNRARGEKLFF. The CDR3 DNA sequence: TGTGCCAGCAGTAACAGGGCTAGGGGTGAAAAACTGTTTTTT.

The chain recombines TRBV2 with TRBJ2-1; 11 positions match TRBD2. This CDR3 has 15 residues. J lost 4 bases, V lost 7 bases, and 6 bases had no gene match. From germline, CDR1 is SNHLY and CDR2 FYNNEI. The CDR3 loop is CASTKGLAVYNEQFF. The DNA for the CDR3 is TGTGCCAGCACCAAGGGACTAGCGGTTTACAATGAGCAGTTCTTC.

This chain links TRBV10-3 with TRBJ1-5; the match to TRBD1 covers 11 bases. CDR3 size: 17 residues. CDR1 is ENHRY and CDR2 is SYGVKD in the germline V gene. Trimming at V came to 6 bases and at J to 1 base, leaving 8 bases not matched to a gene. CDR3 in amino acids: CAISGAGTGGSNQPQHF. In DNA, the CDR3 is TGTGCCATCAGCGGAGCCGGGACAGGGGGAAGCAATCAGCCCCAGCATTTT.

This chain joins TRBV29-1 and TRBJ2-5, with 13 bases aligning to TRBD2. Germline V gene sequence: CDR1 SQVTM, CDR2 ANQGSEA. J was trimmed by 5 bases and V by 5 bases; bases with no gene match: 8. CDR3 length: 15 residues. The CDR3 loop is CSVRTSGGFRETQYF. As DNA, the CDR3 is TGCAGCGTTAGGACTAGCGGGGGATTTAGGGAGACCCAGTACTTC.

This clone was detected a few times. The gene calls are TRBV30 and TRBJ1-4; D is unclear. V shed 2 bases and J shed 8 bases, with 15 bases lying between them. CDR1 is GTSNPN, CDR2 SVGIG, per germline (reference sequence). The CDR3 runs to 14 residues. Here the CDR3 reads CAWSLAGIREKLFF. The CDR3 nucleotides are TGTGCCTGGAGTTTGGCAGGAATACGGGAAAAACTGTTTTTT. Using reference TRBV30 and TRBJ1-4 for the parts outside the CDR3, the full variable domain is SQTIHQWPATLVQPVGSPLSLECTVEGTSNPNLYWYRQAAGRGLQLLFYSVGIGQISSEVPQNLSASRPQDRQFILSSKKLLLSDSGFYLCAWSLAGIREKLFFGSGTQLSVL.

The chain employs TRBV10-3 and TRBJ2-7; possible D gene TRBD2, 6 bases. The V gene lost 6 bases and the J gene lost 6 bases, with 12 bases spanning the gap. The CDR3 runs to 12 residues. In germline, CDR1 is ENHRY, CDR2 SYGVKD. CDR3 sequence: CAIRVWGGEQYF. The CDR3 DNA is TGTGCCATCAGGGTGTGGGGAGGCGAGCAGTACTTC.

V is TRBV27 and J is TRBJ1-5; D unresolved. Trimming took off 0 bases at V and 6 bases at J, with 6 bases between the two ends. There are 13 residues in the CDR3. Germline-derived CDR1 and CDR2 are MNHEY and SMNVEV (reference sequence). CDR3 sequence (DNA): TGTGCCAGCAGTTTATCGAGGGTTCAGCCCCAGCATTTT. As protein: CASSLSRVQPQHF.

This chain uses TRBV28 with TRBJ2-3; D is perhaps TRBD2 (6 bases). This CDR3 is built from 14 residues. Germline loops: CDR1 MDHEN, CDR2 SYDVKM. V lost 4 bases and J 8 bases, leaving 16 bases between the germline ends. The CDR3 DNA sequence: TGTGCCAGCAGTTGGGGGACTCTCGGGGGTACGCAGTATTTT. Encoded protein: CASSWGTLGGTQYF.

V usage is TRBV6-4 and J usage is TRBJ2-7; 9 positions match TRBD1. The CDR3 has 20 amino acids. J gave up 4 bases and V 3 bases, and 22 bases lay outside the gene matches. CDR1 is MRHNA and CDR2 is SNTAGT in the germline V gene. The CDR3 loop reads CASSERQSTPGQGFWYEQYF. The CDR3 DNA reads TGTGCCAGCAGTGAAAGGCAGTCTACCCCGGGACAGGGTTTCTGGTACGAGCAGTACTTC.

This clone occurred a few times. The V call is TRBV18, the J call TRBJ1-1; possibly TRBD1 for D (6 bases). The CDR3 runs 14 residues. Germline CDR1 KGHSH, CDR2 LQKENI. Trimming left V 2 bases short and J 0 bases short, with 7 bases between. The DNA of the CDR3 is TGTGCCAGCTCACCAGGGGGCATGAACACTGAAGCTTTCTTT. It yields the protein CASSPGGMNTEAFF.

The genes are TRBV7-9 and TRBJ1-2; TRBD1 matches 8 bases. This CDR3 comprises 14 residues. Germline trimming cut 3 bases from V and 4 bases from J; bases unmatched to any gene: 4. Germline assignment: CDR1 SEHNR and CDR2 FQNEAQ (reference sequence). The CDR3 region is CASSFQGAGYGYTF. For the CDR3, the DNA is TGTGCCAGCAGCTTTCAGGGGGCTGGCTATGGCTACACCTTC.

This chain connects TRBV9 to TRBJ2-2; 8 bases match TRBD2. This CDR3 is 15 amino acids long. J gave up 1 base and V 5 bases, and 4 bases lay outside the gene matches. Germline assignment: CDR1 SGDLS and CDR2 YYNGEE. This CDR3 is CASRKAGVNTGELFF. CDR3 nucleotide sequence: TGTGCCAGCAGAAAAGCGGGGGTGAACACCGGGGAGCTGTTTTTT.

This chain uses TRBV10-1 with TRBJ1-1; weak D call: TRBD1 (5 bases). V was trimmed by 6 bases and J by 3 bases, leaving 8 bases between them. Germline CDR1 and CDR2: WNHNN and SYGVQD (reference sequence). CDR3 size: 12 residues. The CDR3 DNA is TGCGCCAGCAGAGGGGTTCACACTGAAGCTTTCTTT. Translation: CASRGVHTEAFF.

This sequence joins TRBV7-8 and TRBJ2-7, with D maybe TRBD1 (5 bases). Germline V gene data show CDR1 as SGHVS and CDR2 as FQNEAQ. The CDR3 extends over 14 amino acids. Trimming pared 6 bases from V and 4 bases from J, leaving 16 bases between. DNA of the CDR3: TGTGCCAGCAGGGCCGAGCAGGGAACTTACGAGCAGTACTTC. It translates to CASRAEQGTYEQYF.

This sequence joins TRBV4-2 and TRBJ2-5; weak D call: TRBD1 (5 bases). Germline CDR1 LGHNA, CDR2 YNFKEQ. The V end lost 2 bases, the J end lost 5 bases, and 9 bases lay between the germline ends. This CDR3 region has 13 residues. The CDR3 DNA sequence: TGTGCCAGCAGCCAATCGGCAGGGGAGACCCAGTACTTC. It codes for CASSQSAGETQYF.

This clone occurred once. The chain recombines TRBV7-5 with TRBJ2-7; the table gives TRBD1 as D, unverified against the DNA. TRBV7-5 is tagged as a pseudogene. The length of the CDR3 is 16 residues. CDR3 coding DNA: TGTGCCAGAAGCCAATCCCCCAGGGGTCAGAGGAACGAGCAGTACTTC. This sequence encodes CARSQSPRGQRNEQYF.

This CDR3 reads CSVAQGVAKNIQYF. The CDR3 DNA follows: TGCAGCGTTGCGCAGGGTGTTGCCAAAAACATTCAGTACTTC. The rearrangement uses TRBV29-1 and TRBJ2-4; D perhaps matches TRBD1 (5 bases). The CDR3 is 14 residues long. Looked up from germline, CDR1 is SQVTM and CDR2 is ANQGSEA. Trimming took off 4 bases at V and 1 base at J, with 11 bases between the two ends.

On this clone: Relative to the germline gene, one junction end is altered; a read error may explain this. This chain joins TRBV12-3 or TRBV12-4 and TRBJ1-1; D is unclear. This CDR3 comprises 10 residues. CDR3 sequence: CASSLGSVTF. The CDR3 coding sequence is TGTGCCAGCAGTTTAGGGTCAGTTACCTTT.

In this sample, this clone turned up a few times. The chain has TRBV5-8 and TRBJ1-5; 9 nucleotides line up with TRBD1. The CDR3 has 14 residues. Germline V gene sequence: CDR1 SGHTS, CDR2 YDEGEE. V gave up 2 bases and J gave up 4 bases; unmatched junction bases: 1. The chain's CDR3 is CASSFGTGNQPQHF. The CDR3 DNA reads TGTGCCAGCAGCTTCGGGACAGGGAATCAGCCCCAGCATTTT.

The gene calls are TRBV15 and TRBJ1-1; D gene unclear. There are 14 residues in the CDR3. Trimming left V 1 base short and J 1 base short, with 7 bases between. Germline-derived CDR1 and CDR2 are LNHNV and YYDKDF (reference sequence). Here the CDR3 reads CATSRGLANTEAFF. Written as DNA, the CDR3 is TGTGCCACCAGCAGAGGCTTGGCGAACACTGAAGCTTTCTTT.